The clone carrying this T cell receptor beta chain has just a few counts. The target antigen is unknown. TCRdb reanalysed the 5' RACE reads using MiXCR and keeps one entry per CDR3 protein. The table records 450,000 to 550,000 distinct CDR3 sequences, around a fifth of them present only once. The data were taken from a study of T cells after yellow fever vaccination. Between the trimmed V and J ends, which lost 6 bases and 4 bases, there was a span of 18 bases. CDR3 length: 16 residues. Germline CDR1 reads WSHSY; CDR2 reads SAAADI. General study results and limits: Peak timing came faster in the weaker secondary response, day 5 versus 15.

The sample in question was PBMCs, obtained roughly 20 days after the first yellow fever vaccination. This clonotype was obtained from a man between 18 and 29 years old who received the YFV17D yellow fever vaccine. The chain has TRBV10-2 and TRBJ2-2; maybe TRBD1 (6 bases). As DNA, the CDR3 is TGCGCCAGCAGGGCCCAGGGGTTTATCGGCACCGGGGAGCTGTTTTTT. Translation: CASRAQGFIGTGELFF.